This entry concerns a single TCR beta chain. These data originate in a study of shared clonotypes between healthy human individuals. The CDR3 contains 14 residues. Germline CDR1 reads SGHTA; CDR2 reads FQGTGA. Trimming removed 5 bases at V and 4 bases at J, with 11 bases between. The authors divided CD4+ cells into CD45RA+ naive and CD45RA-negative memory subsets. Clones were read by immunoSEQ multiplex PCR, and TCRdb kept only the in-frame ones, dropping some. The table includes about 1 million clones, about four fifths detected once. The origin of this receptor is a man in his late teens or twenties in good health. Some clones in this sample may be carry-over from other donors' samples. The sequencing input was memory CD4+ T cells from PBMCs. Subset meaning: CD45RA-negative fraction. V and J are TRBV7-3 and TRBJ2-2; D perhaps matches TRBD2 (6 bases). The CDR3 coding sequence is TGTGCCAGCAGCGCTGGGACTTTCACCGGGGAGCTGTTTTTT. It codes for CASSAGTFTGELFF.